Listed here are 10 T cell receptor beta chains from one sample, sequenced in a study of cytomegalovirus exposure and HLA in healthy donors. Method: immunoSEQ multiplex PCR; TCRdb's copy keeps in-frame clones and lacks some. The data contain about 220,000 clones, roughly 84% of them singletons. Specimen: PBMCs. These TCRs come from a woman younger than 45 in good health and CMV-seropositive.

The chain is built from TRBV6-1 and TRBJ2-2; D gene unclear. The CDR3 runs to 14 residues. Trimming removed 5 bases from V and 3 bases from J, with 10 bases in between. The germline V gene encodes CDR1 MNHNS and CDR2 SASEGT. CDR3 DNA: TGTGCCAGCAGTAACCTGGTGGACACCGGGGAGCTGTTTTTT. As protein: CASSNLVDTGELFF.

The V call is TRBV4-3, the J call TRBJ2-3, with 12 bases matching TRBD2. The CDR3 runs to 16 residues. In germline, CDR1 is LGHNA, CDR2 YSLEER. J gave up 6 bases and V 3 bases, and 7 bases lay outside the gene matches. CDR3 residues: CASSHLAGGPGDTQYF. The CDR3 DNA reads as TGCGCCAGCAGCCACCTAGCGGGAGGGCCGGGGGATACGCAGTATTTT.

This sequence joins TRBV30 and TRBJ2-5; 11 nucleotides match TRBD2. CDR1 GTSNPN and CDR2 SVGIG come from the germline V gene (reference sequence). V was clipped by 8 bases and J by 0 bases; unmatched bases: 2. There are 13 residues in the CDR3. CDR3 region: CALAGGDQETQYF. In DNA, the CDR3 is TGTGCCCTAGCGGGAGGAGACCAAGAGACCCAGTACTTC.

This sequence joins TRBV30 and TRBJ1-2, with 11 bases matching TRBD1. The CDR3 is 14 amino acids. Trimming took 5 bases from V and 4 from J; bases not matched to a gene: 6. The germline V gene has CDR1 GTSNPN and CDR2 SVGIG (reference sequence). The CDR3 sequence: CAWDGTGGFYGYTF. The CDR3 nucleotides read TGTGCCTGGGACGGGACAGGGGGATTCTATGGCTACACCTTC.

The V call is TRBV4-1, the J call TRBJ2-7; 8 nucleotides line up with TRBD2. The J segment lost 4 bases and the V segment lost 0 bases, leaving 20 bases of the junction unmatched. Germline CDR1 and CDR2: MGHRA and YSYEKL. The CDR3 contains 20 residues. Written as DNA, the CDR3 is TGCGCCAGCAGCCAAGAAAAACGGGTAGCGGGACACGCCTACCCATACGAGCAGTACTTC. Translation gives CASSQEKRVAGHAYPYEQYF.

The chain joins TRBV19 to TRBJ1-2, with no clear D. The germline V gene encodes CDR1 LNHDA and CDR2 SQIVND (reference sequence). With 8 bases removed from V and 8 bases from J, the gap between germline ends came to 12 bases. This CDR3 comprises 11 residues. The CDR3 nucleotides are TGTGCCAGTCTGGCGTGGTGGGGCTACACCTTC. It specifies CASLAWWGYTF. Combining the CDR3 with reference TRBV19 and TRBJ1-2 gives the whole variable domain DGGITQSPKYLFRKEGQNVTLSCEQNLNHDAMYWYRQDPGQGLRLIYYSQIVNDFQKGDIAEGYSVSREKKESFPLTVTSAQKNPTAFYLCASLAWWGYTFGSGTRLTVV.

The V gene is TRBV7-9, the J gene TRBJ2-7, with a possible D match to TRBD1 (6 bases). This CDR3 is 14 amino acids long. The V gene lost 5 bases and the J gene lost 5 bases, with 16 bases spanning the gap. Germline V lookup: CDR1 SEHNR, CDR2 FQNEAQ (reference sequence). CDR3 DNA sequence: TGTGCCAGCAGCCCCCCCACAGGGATAAACGAGCAGTACTTC. This translates into CASSPPTGINEQYF.

The chain is built from TRBV2 and TRBJ1-2; D remains ambiguous. The CDR3 sequence is 14 residues long. Trimming removed 2 bases from V and 3 bases from J, with 10 bases in between. In germline, CDR1 is SNHLY, CDR2 FYNNEI. CDR3 DNA: TGTGCCAGCAGTGAAAACGTGCAGGACTATGGCTACACCTTC. It yields the protein CASSENVQDYGYTF.

The V call is TRBV4-2, the J call TRBJ2-7; TRBD1 agrees at 8 bases. The J segment lost 0 bases and the V segment lost 0 bases, leaving 10 bases of the junction unmatched. Germline V gene sequence: CDR1 LGHNA, CDR2 YNFKEQ. The CDR3 loop spans 18 amino acids. In nucleotides, the CDR3 is TGTGCCAGCAGCCAAGATGGCCGGCAGGGGGCGGACTCCTACGAGCAGTACTTC. Residues: CASSQDGRQGADSYEQYF.

The gene calls are TRBV5-1 and TRBJ2-3, with TRBD2 matching 12 bases. The CDR3 spans 15 residues. The trim removed 4 bases at V and 4 bases at J, leaving 4 bases unmatched. Germline CDR1 is SGHRS and CDR2 is YFSETQ. CDR3 amino acids: CASSRLAGAADTQYF. CDR3 nucleotides: TGCGCCAGCAGCCGACTAGCGGGAGCTGCAGATACGCAGTATTTT. Full variable domain (missing parts from reference TRBV5-1 and TRBJ2-3): KAGVTQTPRYLIKTRGQQVTLSCSPISGHRSVSWYQQTPGQGLQFLFEYFSETQRNKGNFPGRFSGRQFSNSRSEMNVSTLELGDSALYLCASSRLAGAADTQYFGPGTRLTVL.